The 29 T cell receptor beta chains in this list originate from one sample, sequenced in a study of cytomegalovirus exposure and HLA in healthy donors. With 60 Vbeta and 13 Jbeta primers, the PCR was carried out. Only in-frame clones appear in the TCRdb table, and some are missing; sequencing was by immunoSEQ multiplex PCR. Its table lists about 41,000 clones. The sample comprised PBMCs. These receptor sequences come from a man aged 25 to 40 in good health and CMV-seronegative.

The chain is built from TRBV6-6 and TRBJ1-1; 7 nucleotides agree with TRBD1. V trimming: 2 bases; J trimming: 7 bases; junction bases outside the gene matches: 4. In germline, CDR1 is MNHNY, CDR2 SVGAGI (reference sequence). The CDR3 spans 13 residues. The CDR3 coding sequence is TGTGCCAGCAGTTACGGACAGGCCATTGAAGCTTTCTTT. This gives the protein CASSYGQAIEAFF.

This rearrangement joins TRBV9 to TRBJ1-2; TRBD1 matches at 7 bases. This CDR3 region has 14 residues. CDR1 and CDR2 from the germline V gene are SGDLS and YYNGEE. V shed 0 bases and J 8 bases; nucleotides not matched to a gene: 7. This CDR3 reads CASSVAPGGDGYTF. The DNA for the CDR3 is TGTGCCAGCAGCGTAGCCCCAGGGGGAGACGGCTACACCTTC. Looking up the rest from reference TRBV9 and TRBJ1-2 gives the full variable domain: DSGVTQTPKHLITATGQRVTLRCSPRSGDLSVYWYQQSLDQGLQFLIQYYNGEERAKGNILERFSAQQFPDLHSELNLSSLELGDSALYFCASSVAPGGDGYTFGSGTRLTVV.

The CDR3 region is CASSLGELVSYNEQFF. The DNA of the CDR3 is TGTGCCAGCAGCTTAGGAGAACTTGTCTCCTACAATGAGCAGTTCTTC. The genes are TRBV7-2 and TRBJ2-1; D unclear. Germline V gene sequence: CDR1 SGHTA, CDR2 FQGNSA. The V and J ends lost 1 base and 0 bases respectively, with 10 bases between them. The CDR3 sequence is 16 residues long. The full variable domain, with the rest looked up from reference TRBV7-2 and TRBJ2-1, is GAGVSQSPSNKVTEKGKDVELRCDPISGHTALYWYRQSLGQGLEFLIYFQGNSAPDKSGLPSDRFSAERTGGSVSTLTIQRTQQEDSAVYLCASSLGELVSYNEQFFGPGTRLTVL.

The rearrangement links TRBV5-6 to TRBJ2-7, with D perhaps TRBD1 (6 bases). Per the germline V gene, CDR1 is SGHDT and CDR2 is YYEEEE. The length of the CDR3 is 15 residues. V was shortened by 6 bases and J by 0 bases, with 16 bases between the two germline ends. CDR3 sequence (DNA): TGTGCCAGCACCTTAGGCGACAGGAGCTCCTACGAGCAGTACTTC. Protein sequence: CASTLGDRSSYEQYF.

This chain joins TRBV4-1 and TRBJ1-1, with D possibly matching TRBD1 (5 bases). V lost 5 bases to trimming and J lost 4 bases, with 14 bases between them. The CDR3 loop spans 14 amino acids. Germline assignment: CDR1 MGHRA and CDR2 YSYEKL. The CDR3 spells CASSSPTVRTEAFF. CDR3 DNA: TGCGCCAGCAGCTCCCCGACAGTGCGCACTGAAGCTTTCTTT.

The CDR3 DNA follows: TGTGCCAGTAGTATAGACGGACAGGCCTATGGCTACACCTTC. It codes for CASSIDGQAYGYTF. The chain joins TRBV19 to TRBJ1-2; 7 positions match TRBD1. CDR1 is LNHDA, CDR2 SQIVND, per germline (reference sequence). V lost 0 bases and J lost 4; bases outside the gene matches: 2. CDR3 length: 14 residues.

CDR3 amino acids: CASSLAAGNTGELFF. In nucleotides, the CDR3 is TGCGCCAGCAGCTTGGCCGCGGGCAACACCGGGGAGCTGTTTTTT. The rearrangement links TRBV5-1 to TRBJ2-2, with D perhaps TRBD2 (5 bases). CDR1 and CDR2 (germline): SGHRS, YFSETQ. The CDR3 is made up of 15 amino acids. Trimming took off 0 bases at V and 2 bases at J, with 8 bases between the two ends. Complete variable domain (other parts from reference TRBV5-1 and TRBJ2-2): KAGVTQTPRYLIKTRGQQVTLSCSPISGHRSVSWYQQTPGQGLQFLFEYFSETQRNKGNFPGRFSGRQFSNSRSEMNVSTLELGDSALYLCASSLAAGNTGELFFGEGSRLTVL.

The CDR3 sequence: CASSVGTAFEQYF. The CDR3 nucleotides read TGTGCCAGTAGCGTAGGGACAGCCTTCGAGCAGTACTTC. The V call is TRBV19, the J call TRBJ2-7; the match to TRBD1 covers 7 bases. V gave up 6 bases and J gave up 6 bases; unmatched junction bases: 8. CDR1 is LNHDA and CDR2 is SQIVND in the germline V gene (reference sequence). The CDR3 has 13 amino acids.

The gene calls are TRBV6-5 and TRBJ2-1; TRBD2 matches 8 bases. This CDR3 has 14 amino acids. The ends lost 4 bases at V and 9 bases at J; junction bases unmatched: 8. Germline V gene lookup returns CDR1 MNHEY and CDR2 SVGAGI. The CDR3 DNA is TGTGCCAGCAGTTTACACTGGACTAGCCTTGAGCAGTTCTTC. This translates into CASSLHWTSLEQFF.

The rearrangement links TRBV5-5 to TRBJ1-2, with a weak D call TRBD1 (6 bases). Germline CDR1 is SGHKS and CDR2 is YYEKEE (reference sequence). This CDR3 is 16 amino acids long. V was trimmed by 4 bases and J by 6 bases, leaving 22 bases between them. The CDR3 DNA reads as TGTGCCAGCAGCAGCTCAAGACAGGCTGTCGGGGATGGCTACACCTTC. Translating gives CASSSSRQAVGDGYTF.

The J gene is TRBJ2-5, the V gene TRBV15; D may be TRBD1 (6 bases). This CDR3 contains 13 residues. V was shortened by 5 bases and J by 5 bases, with 12 bases between the two germline ends. CDR1 and CDR2 (germline): LNHNV, YYDKDF (reference sequence). The CDR3 DNA reads as TGTGCCACCAGCGGAACAGGGATGGAGACCCAGTACTTC. It translates to CATSGTGMETQYF.

Of note for this clone: Relative to the germline gene, one junction end is altered; a read error may explain this. This sequence joins TRBV29-1 and TRBJ1-1; D perhaps matches TRBD1 (5 bases). Germline V lookup: CDR1 SQVTM, CDR2 ANQGSEA. CDR3 length: 13 amino acids. For the CDR3, the DNA is TGCAGCGTCGAAGGACAAGGGAACACTGAAGCTTTCTTT. Protein: CSVEGQGNTEAFF.

The genes are TRBV20-1 and TRBJ2-7, with D maybe TRBD1 (6 bases). The CDR3 runs 11 residues. The V gene lost 5 bases and the J gene lost 3 bases, with 8 bases spanning the gap. Germline V gene sequence: CDR1 DFQATT, CDR2 SNEGSKA (reference sequence). This CDR3 reads CSAGQIYEQYF. CDR3 bases: TGCAGTGCTGGACAGATCTACGAGCAGTACTTC.

The CDR3, as DNA: TGTGCCAGCAGTTCGCGGACTAGCGGGAGTCTCTACAATGAGCAGTTCTTC. Translated, it gives CASSSRTSGSLYNEQFF. The chain carries TRBV27 and TRBJ2-1; 13 bases are a match to TRBD2. The CDR3 spans 17 residues. Germline CDR1 is MNHEY and CDR2 is SMNVEV (reference sequence). The V segment lost 4 bases and the J segment 3 bases; nucleotides outside the gene matches: 6.

The chain joins TRBV19 to TRBJ2-2; 9 bases align to TRBD2. There are 15 residues in the CDR3. In germline, CDR1 is LNHDA, CDR2 SQIVND (reference sequence). The V segment lost 3 bases and the J segment 5 bases; nucleotides outside the gene matches: 4. CDR3 loop: CASSILAGWTGELFF. Here the CDR3 DNA reads TGTGCCAGTAGTATTCTAGCGGGGTGGACCGGGGAGCTGTTTTTT.

The V and J genes are TRBV4-2 and TRBJ1-6; 8 bases map to TRBD1. Germline CDR1 reads LGHNA; CDR2 reads YNFKEQ. V lost 4 bases, J lost 7 bases, and 6 bases stayed unmatched. The CDR3 has 15 residues. This chain's CDR3 is CASSPSRQGNSPLHF. The DNA of the CDR3 is TGTGCCAGCAGCCCTTCCCGACAGGGGAATTCACCCCTCCACTTT.

This chain uses TRBV6-1 with TRBJ1-5, with D unclear. Germline lookup yields CDR1 MNHNS and CDR2 SASEGT. The CDR3 is 15 residues long. V was cut by 0 bases and J by 10 bases, with 16 bases left in between. CDR3 DNA: TGTGCCAGCAGTGAAGCAGGTCAATCCGCGGGACCCCAGCATTTT. As protein: CASSEAGQSAGPQHF.

CDR3 region: CAISENRPPAGELFF. The DNA for the CDR3 is TGTGCCATCAGTGAGAACAGGCCCCCCGCCGGGGAGCTGTTTTTT. This rearrangement joins TRBV10-3 to TRBJ2-2; tentatively, D is TRBD1 (5 bases). The CDR3 is made up of 15 amino acids. The V and J ends lost 2 bases and 6 bases respectively, with 13 bases between them. CDR1 and CDR2 from the germline V gene are ENHRY and SYGVKD.

This chain uses TRBV2 with TRBJ2-7; D is possibly TRBD2 (5 bases). Germline V gene sequence: CDR1 SNHLY, CDR2 FYNNEI. CDR3 length: 12 residues. Trimming pared 7 bases from V and 0 bases from J, leaving 7 bases between. The CDR3 here is CASMEVSYEQYF. CDR3 DNA sequence: TGTGCCAGCATGGAGGTCTCCTACGAGCAGTACTTC.

This rearrangement joins TRBV28 to TRBJ2-3, with 12 bases matching TRBD1. The CDR3 is made up of 17 amino acids. Looked up from germline, CDR1 is MDHEN and CDR2 is SYDVKM. The J segment lost 4 bases and the V segment lost 5 bases, leaving 10 bases of the junction unmatched. CDR3 in amino acids: CASSHLGQGARADTQYF. Here the CDR3 DNA reads TGTGCCAGCAGTCACCTGGGACAGGGGGCGCGGGCAGATACGCAGTATTTT.

The CDR3 loop reads CASSLGGVNSNQPQHF. The CDR3 nucleotides are TGTGCCAGCAGCTTAGGGGGAGTAAATAGCAATCAGCCCCAGCATTTT. The chain couples TRBV7-2 to TRBJ1-5; D gene ambiguous. The V end was cut by 1 base, the J end by 0 bases, with 10 bases between. The CDR3 runs 16 residues. Germline assignment: CDR1 SGHTA and CDR2 FQGNSA.

V is TRBV7-8 and J is TRBJ2-7; 11 nucleotides line up with TRBD1. CDR3 length: 14 residues. Germline loops: CDR1 SGHVS, CDR2 FQNEAQ. The junction had 5 bases not matched to a gene; V was cut back by 5 bases and J by 5 bases. As DNA, the CDR3 is TGTGCCAGCAGCACCCGGACAGGGGGCCACGAGCAGTACTTC. Translation gives CASSTRTGGHEQYF.

The CDR3 protein is CASSLGAGGNQPQHF. For the CDR3, the DNA is TGTGCCAGCAGTTTAGGGGCAGGGGGCAATCAGCCCCAGCATTTT. The chain carries TRBV27 and TRBJ1-5; maybe TRBD1 (6 bases). V lost 2 bases and J lost 2, with 10 bases in between. The CDR3 loop spans 15 amino acids. Germline CDR1 is MNHEY and CDR2 is SMNVEV (reference sequence).

The V and J genes are TRBV29-1 and TRBJ2-7, with 9 positions matching TRBD1. V shed 0 bases, J shed 6 bases, and the junction held 6 bases outside the gene matches. The CDR3 is 14 residues long. The germline gives CDR1 SQVTM, CDR2 ANQGSEA. The CDR3 sequence is CSVEDGTGLFEQYF. CDR3 sequence (DNA): TGCAGCGTTGAAGACGGGACAGGGCTGTTCGAGCAGTACTTC.

The gene calls are TRBV5-1 and TRBJ2-3; D is possibly TRBD2 (6 bases). The CDR3 has 14 residues. From germline, CDR1 is SGHRS and CDR2 YFSETQ. Trimming left V 3 bases short and J 4 bases short, with 12 bases between. The chain's CDR3 is CASSSGGKADTQYF. The DNA for the CDR3 is TGCGCCAGCAGCTCGGGCGGGAAAGCAGATACGCAGTATTTT.

The genes are TRBV27 and TRBJ1-1, with 7 positions matching TRBD1. CDR1 and CDR2 (germline): MNHEY, SMNVEV (reference sequence). V dropped 2 bases and J dropped 3; count of bases not matched to a gene: 6. The CDR3 runs 15 residues. As DNA, the CDR3 is TGTGCCAGCAGTTTAAACAGGGGTGGGGACACTGAAGCTTTCTTT. Residues: CASSLNRGGDTEAFF.

The rearrangement uses TRBV6-4 and TRBJ2-7, with 8 bases matching TRBD2. The length of the CDR3 is 15 residues. V lost 5 bases, J lost 3 bases, and 9 bases stayed unmatched. Germline V lookup: CDR1 MRHNA, CDR2 SNTAGT. The CDR3 is CASSTSAGGHYEQYF. DNA for the CDR3: TGTGCCAGCAGTACGTCCGCGGGGGGCCACTACGAGCAGTACTTC.

A note on this clone: Different DNA sequences within this sample yield the same CDR3. The chain uses TRBV19 and TRBJ1-5, with D possibly matching TRBD1 (6 bases). The ends were cut back, 5 bases at V and 5 bases at J, with 13 bases in the middle. CDR3 length: 14 residues. Germline V CDR1 and CDR2: LNHDA, SQIVND (reference sequence). CDR3 in DNA: TGTGCCAGTAGTCCCCAGGGGAGGGATCAGCCCCAGCATTTT. Protein: CASSPQGRDQPQHF.

The chain combines TRBV12-5 with TRBJ2-1, with unresolved D. Trimming removed 3 bases from V and 5 bases from J, with 5 bases in between. CDR1 and CDR2 (germline): LGHNT, FRNRAP. CDR3 length: 12 amino acids. Here the CDR3 DNA reads TGTGCTAGTGGTTTCCGTAACAATGAGCAGTTCTTC. It is translated as CASGFRNNEQFF.